This T cell receptor (beta chain) is drawn from a study of blood T cell repertoires in COVID-19. About the study: The United States, Italy and Spain supplied acute and convalescent COVID-19 samples.

The junction had 5 bases not matched to a gene; V was cut back by 3 bases and J by 4 bases. The CDR3 length is 17 residues. CDR1 is SGHNT and CDR2 is YYREEE in the germline V gene (reference sequence). The repertoire was sequenced with immunoSEQ multiplex PCR; TCRdb's copy has only in-frame clones and lacks some. The table lists about 270,000 clones, approximately 90% of them singletons. Sequencing was done on a sample of peripheral blood. This sequence was found in a man aged 55 to 70 who had recovered from COVID-19. The rearrangement links TRBV5-4 to TRBJ2-3; 16 bases agree with TRBD2. The CDR3 DNA reads TGTGCCAGCAGCTCCCCGGGACTAGCGGGGGGGGCAGATACGCAGTATTTT. This sequence encodes CASSSPGLAGGADTQYF.